This paragraph reports one T cell receptor beta chain. No antigen is known for it. Produced via immunoSEQ multiplex PCR; TCRdb's table is partial and in-frame only. The profile shows about 110 clones, 92% of them singletons. The sample belongs to a study of primary melanoma T cells and metastatic recurrence. Across the study: Primary melanomas here were stage T2 to T4, over 1 mm thick.

General study findings and limits: Melanomas with T-cell fraction above 20% appeared to have better outcomes.

Patients with resected primary melanoma were considered at risk of metastatic recurrence. V lost 4 bases and J 1 base, leaving 11 bases between the germline ends. Germline CDR1 is SGHRS and CDR2 is YFSETQ. The CDR3 totals 14 residues. This chain links TRBV5-1 with TRBJ1-1, with a tentative D call TRBD1 (6 bases). This TCR was sampled from a human donor with melanoma. The sample taken for sequencing was melanoma tumor tissue. CDR3 in amino acids: CASSPLGANTEAFF. The CDR3 DNA follows: TGCGCCAGCAGCCCCCTGGGGGCGAACACTGAAGCTTTCTTT. Based on the CDR3 plus reference TRBV5-1 and TRBJ1-1, the full variable domain is KAGVTQTPRYLIKTRGQQVTLSCSPISGHRSVSWYQQTPGQGLQFLFEYFSETQRNKGNFPGRFSGRQFSNSRSEMNVSTLELGDSALYLCASSPLGANTEAFFGQGTRLTVV.